This T cell receptor (beta chain) was obtained from a study of shared clonotypes between healthy human individuals. Turning to the study itself: Per donor, three plates held CD4 naive cells, three held CD4 memory, two held CD8 naive and one held CD8 memory.

Per the original methods: Sequence data from immunoSEQ were junction-only and lacked quality scores; consequently, filtering differed. TCRdb's copy holds only in-frame clones and misses some; the assay was immunoSEQ multiplex PCR. That table gives V, J and clone size, and the DNA gave D and trimming. The sample has 750,000 to 1,000,000 clones; about 92% are singletons. Cells designated naive CD8 were CD45RO-negative and were positively selected for CCR7, with terminally differentiated effector memory CD45RA+ cells excluded. This clone occurred once. The antigen is undetermined. In germline, CDR1 is SEHNR, CDR2 FQNEAQ (reference sequence). V dropped 6 bases and J dropped 1 base, with 19 bases sitting between them. The CDR3 runs to 17 residues. Study-level results: The expectation was that sequencing depth would affect clonotype sharing among donors.

Material: naive CD8+ T cells sorted from blood. The source is a man aged 30 to 39 in good health. V is TRBV7-9 and J is TRBJ2-4; unclear D gene. Written as DNA, the CDR3 is TGTGCCAGCAGACCCGTGGCGGTGGCTTCGGCCAAAAACATTCAGTACTTC. Its protein product is CASRPVAVASAKNIQYF. The full variable domain, completed using reference TRBV7-9 and TRBJ2-4, is DTGVSQNPRHKITKRGQNVTFRCDPISEHNRLYWYRQTLGQGPEFLTYFQNEAQLEKSRLLSDRFSAERPKGSFSTLEIQRTEQGDSAMYLCASRPVAVASAKNIQYFGAGTRLSVL.